The 26 T cell receptor beta chains below were found in one sample sequenced in a study of cytomegalovirus exposure and HLA in healthy donors. Vbeta (60) and Jbeta (13) primers were used in the PCR. TCRdb's copy holds only in-frame clones and misses some; the assay was immunoSEQ multiplex PCR. Of some 190,000 clones listed, 65% to 80% are singletons. The specimen sequenced was PBMCs. These receptor sequences come from a woman under 40 in good health and CMV-seropositive.

The chain employs TRBV7-8 and TRBJ1-5, with no clear D. This CDR3 spans 13 amino acids. Germline V CDR1 and CDR2: SGHVS, FQNEAQ. V lost 3 bases to trimming and J lost 2 bases, with 5 bases between them. CDR3 loop: CASSLRGNQPQHF. CDR3 nucleotides: TGTGCCAGCAGCTTGCGTGGCAATCAGCCCCAGCATTTT.

The rearrangement links TRBV15 to TRBJ1-1; TRBD1 matches at 7 bases. V shed 0 bases and J 10 bases; nucleotides not matched to a gene: 8. The CDR3 extends over 14 amino acids. CDR1 and CDR2 (germline): LNHNV, YYDKDF (reference sequence). In DNA form, the CDR3 reads TGTGCCACCAGCAGAGATAGGAGGGGGCAGGGAGCTTTCTTT. Amino acids: CATSRDRRGQGAFF.

This sequence joins TRBV7-3 and TRBJ2-5, with D perhaps matching TRBD1 (7 bases). The CDR3 covers 15 residues. The germline V gene encodes CDR1 SGHTA and CDR2 FQGTGA. The V and J ends lost 1 base and 5 bases respectively, with 14 bases between them. As DNA, the CDR3 is TGTGCCAGCAGCTTAATTGGAGGGGGCGGTGAGACCCAGTACTTC. Its protein product is CASSLIGGGGETQYF.

The chain joins TRBV4-3 to TRBJ2-3, with a weak D call TRBD2 (7 bases). The CDR3 is made up of 16 amino acids. The germline gives CDR1 LGHNA, CDR2 YSLEER. V was shortened by 4 bases and J by 2 bases, with 16 bases between the two germline ends. The CDR3 spells CASSLTLGGHTDTQYF. CDR3 sequence (DNA): TGCGCCAGCAGCCTTACGCTCGGGGGGCACACAGATACGCAGTATTTT.

The chain links TRBV5-5 to TRBJ2-7; 11 bases agree with TRBD2. J lost 4 bases, V lost 4 bases, and 4 bases had no gene match. Germline loops: CDR1 SGHKS, CDR2 YYEKEE (reference sequence). The CDR3 spans 14 residues. CDR3 sequence reads: CASSGGLAAYEQYF. The CDR3 DNA sequence: TGTGCCAGCAGCGGGGGACTAGCGGCTTACGAGCAGTACTTC.

This clone was counted once. The chain has TRBV19 and TRBJ1-5, with TRBD1 matching 7 bases. This CDR3 contains 17 residues. Unmatched junction bases numbered 13, after V lost 6 bases and J lost 2 bases. The germline V gene has CDR1 LNHDA and CDR2 SQIVND (reference sequence). CDR3: CASRITGATAGNQPQHF. CDR3 bases: TGTGCCAGTAGGATAACAGGGGCAACTGCGGGCAATCAGCCCCAGCATTTT.

The chain couples TRBV10-3 to TRBJ1-5; 7 bases align to TRBD1. Germline V gene sequence: CDR1 ENHRY, CDR2 SYGVKD. V trimming: 10 bases; J trimming: 6 bases; junction bases outside the gene matches: 12. The CDR3 runs 14 residues. The CDR3 sequence is CATEDRVVGQPQHF. The CDR3 DNA sequence: TGTGCCACCGAAGACAGGGTAGTCGGTCAGCCCCAGCATTTT.

The chain joins TRBV5-6 to TRBJ1-6, with TRBD1 matching 7 bases. The CDR3 consists of 17 residues. V lost 0 bases to trimming and J lost 6 bases; unmatched junction nucleotides: 9. Germline-derived CDR1 and CDR2 are SGHDT and YYEEEE. CDR3 loop: CASSLGLRQGLNSPLHF. The CDR3 nucleotides are TGTGCCAGCAGCTTGGGTCTCAGACAGGGCCTTAATTCACCCCTCCACTTT.

V and J are TRBV4-2 and TRBJ2-1; tentative D call: TRBD2 (5 bases). The V end lost 0 bases, the J end lost 2 bases, and 8 bases lay between the germline ends. This CDR3 has 15 amino acids. Germline V lookup: CDR1 LGHNA, CDR2 YNFKEQ. The CDR3 protein is CASSQERGTYNEQFF. CDR3 DNA: TGTGCCAGCAGCCAAGAACGGGGAACCTACAATGAGCAGTTCTTC.

This clone was seen more than once but under ten times. The chain carries TRBV9 and TRBJ1-5; possible D gene TRBD1, 6 bases. This CDR3 region has 15 residues. V lost 3 bases, J lost 2 bases, and 12 bases lay in between. In germline, CDR1 is SGDLS, CDR2 YYNGEE. The CDR3 bases are TGTGCCAGCAGCGACCACGAGGGGGGCAATCAGCCCCAGCATTTT. Amino acids: CASSDHEGGNQPQHF.

This clone was detected once. J is TRBJ2-5 and V is TRBV9; 7 bases fit TRBD1. The trim removed 0 bases at V and 3 bases at J, leaving 11 bases unmatched. Looked up from germline, CDR1 is SGDLS and CDR2 is YYNGEE. The CDR3 contains 17 residues. The CDR3 loop reads CASSVGPTGMGKETQYF. DNA of the CDR3: TGTGCCAGCAGCGTAGGTCCGACAGGGATGGGGAAAGAGACCCAGTACTTC.

The CDR3 is CASSRPGQGVYEQYF. The CDR3 nucleotides read TGTGCCAGCAGCCGTCCGGGACAGGGCGTCTACGAGCAGTACTTC. The chain carries TRBV7-9 and TRBJ2-7; the match to TRBD1 covers 9 bases. The CDR3 is 15 amino acids. Germline V gene lookup returns CDR1 SEHNR and CDR2 FQNEAQ (reference sequence). With V trimmed by 5 bases and J by 3 bases, 8 bases remained unmatched.

The chain recombines TRBV11-3 with TRBJ2-1; the match to TRBD2 covers 8 bases. Germline CDR1 SGHNT, CDR2 YENEEA. This CDR3 spans 16 amino acids. Trimming at V came to 2 bases and at J to 4 bases, leaving 7 bases not matched to a gene. The CDR3 loop is CASSLNGGDLYNEQFF. The CDR3 DNA is TGTGCCAGCAGCTTAAACGGGGGGGACTTATACAATGAGCAGTTCTTC.

The CDR3 region is CASRQGTTGELFF. In DNA, the CDR3 is TGTGCCAGCAGGCAGGGGACGACCGGGGAGCTGTTTTTT. V gene TRBV7-9 combines with J gene TRBJ2-2, with a weak D call TRBD1 (6 bases). Germline values: CDR1 SEHNR, CDR2 FQNEAQ (reference sequence). The V end lost 6 bases, the J end lost 5 bases, and 10 bases lay between the germline ends. CDR3 size: 13 residues.

The V call is TRBV5-4, the J call TRBJ2-3; maybe TRBD2 (7 bases). V lost 4 bases and J lost 1, with 22 bases in between. Germline assignment: CDR1 SGHNT and CDR2 YYREEE (reference sequence). The CDR3 consists of 18 residues. The CDR3 DNA reads as TGTGCCAGCAGCCCGCTGAGAACGGGGGGCGCCCGCACAGATACGCAGTATTTT. This sequence encodes CASSPLRTGGARTDTQYF.

This chain links TRBV12-5 with TRBJ1-3; the D is unclear. From germline, CDR1 is LGHNT and CDR2 FRNRAP. V shed 0 bases and J shed 4 bases, with 16 bases lying between them. CDR3 size: 17 residues. The CDR3 DNA reads TGTGCTAGTGGTTTGGTACAAACGGGGAGGTCGGGAAACACCATATATTTT. Protein product: CASGLVQTGRSGNTIYF. The variable domain in full, completed from reference TRBV12-5 and TRBJ1-3, reads DARVTQTPRHKVTEMGQEVTMRCQPILGHNTVFWYRQTMMQGLELLAYFRNRAPLDDSGMPKDRFSAEMPDATLATLKIQPSEPRDSAVYFCASGLVQTGRSGNTIYFGEGSWLTVV.

The chain combines TRBV7-9 with TRBJ2-1; a weak D match, TRBD1 (6 bases). This CDR3 comprises 13 residues. Germline CDR1 reads SEHNR; CDR2 reads FQNEAQ (reference sequence). With 5 bases removed from V and 8 bases from J, the gap between germline ends came to 13 bases. The CDR3 loop is CASSNRDIHEQFF. In DNA, the CDR3 is TGTGCCAGCAGCAACCGGGACATCCATGAGCAGTTCTTC.

V and J are TRBV6-5 and TRBJ1-3; D remains unclear. Germline loops: CDR1 MNHEY, CDR2 SVGAGI. The CDR3 runs 14 residues. V dropped 5 bases and J dropped 4 bases, with 12 bases sitting between them. The CDR3: CASSPGTRGNTIYF. CDR3 bases: TGTGCCAGCAGTCCCGGAACCAGGGGAAACACCATATATTTT.

The chain employs TRBV9 and TRBJ2-3, with a possible D match to TRBD2 (7 bases). Germline values: CDR1 SGDLS, CDR2 YYNGEE. The CDR3 extends over 17 amino acids. V was pared by 3 bases and J by 4 bases, with 21 bases between. In DNA, the CDR3 is TGTGCCAGCAGCGCCCCCTCCAAGGGGGGGCGGGCAGATACGCAGTATTTT. Protein product: CASSAPSKGGRADTQYF. The full variable domain, its missing parts supplied by reference TRBV9 and TRBJ2-3, is DSGVTQTPKHLITATGQRVTLRCSPRSGDLSVYWYQQSLDQGLQFLIQYYNGEERAKGNILERFSAQQFPDLHSELNLSSLELGDSALYFCASSAPSKGGRADTQYFGPGTRLTVL.

This clone was counted a single time. The V gene is TRBV18, the J gene TRBJ1-2; 10 nucleotides align to TRBD1. Unmatched junction bases numbered 6, after V lost 3 bases and J lost 5 bases. This CDR3 is built from 15 residues. CDR1 is KGHSH and CDR2 is LQKENI in the germline V gene. Written as DNA, the CDR3 is TGTGCCAGCTCACCCCCGGACAGGGGGGTATATGGCTACACCTTC. Protein sequence: CASSPPDRGVYGYTF. Full variable domain (remainder filled in from reference TRBV18 and TRBJ1-2): NAGVMQNPRHLVRRRGQEARLRCSPMKGHSHVYWYRQLPEEGLKFMVYLQKENIIDESGMPKERFSAEFPKEGPSILRIQQVVRGDSAAYFCASSPPDRGVYGYTFGSGTRLTVV.

The chain employs TRBV19 and TRBJ1-1; D might be TRBD1 (6 bases). This CDR3 has 13 residues. V gave up 2 bases and J gave up 4 bases, with 8 bases separating them. CDR1 is LNHDA, CDR2 SQIVND, per germline (reference sequence). Here the CDR3 DNA reads TGTGCCAGTAGTATAACAGGGCCCACTGAAGCTTTCTTT. Translating it yields CASSITGPTEAFF. The variable domain in full, with the rest retrieved from reference TRBV19 and TRBJ1-1, is DGGITQSPKYLFRKEGQNVTLSCEQNLNHDAMYWYRQDPGQGLRLIYYSQIVNDFQKGDIAEGYSVSREKKESFPLTVTSAQKNPTAFYLCASSITGPTEAFFGQGTRLTVV.

The CDR3 DNA sequence: TGTGCCAGCTCCCGCCCCTCTGACAGGATCTACGAGCAGTACTTC. Translation: CASSRPSDRIYEQYF. The chain couples TRBV2 to TRBJ2-7; possibly TRBD1 for D (6 bases). Germline V gives CDR1 SNHLY, CDR2 FYNNEI. The germline V and J ends were trimmed by 8 bases and 3 bases, with 20 bases remaining between them. This CDR3 comprises 15 residues.

The chain is built from TRBV7-3 and TRBJ2-1; the match to TRBD2 covers 7 bases. Trimming took 5 bases from V and 5 from J; bases not matched to a gene: 9. This CDR3 contains 15 residues. Per germline, CDR1 SGHTA and CDR2 FQGTGA. CDR3 sequence: CASSPTGDYHNEQFF. The CDR3 DNA reads as TGTGCCAGCAGCCCAACCGGGGACTATCACAATGAGCAGTTCTTC.

This chain links TRBV28 with TRBJ1-6, with D unresolved. Germline V CDR1 and CDR2: MDHEN, SYDVKM. Trimming took off 10 bases at V and 5 bases at J, with 15 bases between the two ends. The CDR3 has 14 residues. The CDR3 here is CATSRRGNNSPLHF. CDR3 DNA sequence: TGTGCCACCTCCCGGCGAGGGAATAATTCACCCCTCCACTTT. The whole variable domain, filled in from reference TRBV28 and TRBJ1-6, reads DVKVTQSSRYLVKRTGEKVFLECVQDMDHENMFWYRQDPGLGLRLIYFSYDVKMKEKGDIPEGYSVSREKKERFSLILESASTNQTSMYLCATSRRGNNSPLHFGNGTRLTVT.

V and J are TRBV4-3 and TRBJ2-7, with 7 positions matching TRBD1. V was clipped by 3 bases and J by 6 bases; unmatched bases: 8. CDR3 length: 14 amino acids. Germline CDR1 and CDR2: LGHNA and YSLEER. DNA for the CDR3: TGCGCCAGCAGCCAGGGGACAGAGGTGGGCGAGCAGTACTTC. Its translation is CASSQGTEVGEQYF.

This chain links TRBV2 with TRBJ2-7, with 8 nucleotides matching TRBD1. CDR1 and CDR2 from the germline V gene are SNHLY and FYNNEI. There are 15 residues in the CDR3. With V trimmed by 6 bases and J by 7 bases, 14 bases remained unmatched. CDR3 loop: CASRMWGQVPTEQYF. In nucleotides, the CDR3 is TGTGCCAGCAGGATGTGGGGACAGGTCCCCACAGAGCAGTACTTC. Drawing the rest from reference TRBV2 and TRBJ2-7, the complete variable domain is EPEVTQTPSHQVTQMGQEVILRCVPISNHLYFYWYRQILGQKVEFLVSFYNNEISEKSEIFDDQFSVERPDGSNFTLKIRSTKLEDSAMYFCASRMWGQVPTEQYFGPGTRLTVT.